A single T cell receptor (beta chain) is shown here with its context. Antigen unknown. This entry is derived from a study of T cells in Graves' hyperthyroidism and ophthalmopathy. From germline, CDR1 is SGHAT and CDR2 FQDESV (reference sequence). The CDR3 sequence is 15 residues long. V dropped 3 bases and J dropped 3; count of bases not matched to a gene: 6. It was considered stable Graves' hyperthyroidism when ophthalmopathy did not progress within 18 months. 10 ml fresh peripheral blood yielded the PBMCs. Findings of the study overall: Most clonotypes expanded in the thyroid (above 0.001) were also present in blood. Ophthalmopathy onset followed model prediction by a median about 6.5 months.

What was amplified from RNA transcripts were TCR beta CDR3 regions. A first-round RT-PCR of the TCR CDR3 used the HTBI primer set. TCRdb processed the multiplex PCR reads anew with MiXCR; each CDR3 protein has one entry. The sample lists 700,000 to 850,000 distinct CDR3 sequences, 35% occurring once. V and J are TRBV11-1 and TRBJ1-1, with TRBD1 identical over 8 bases. The clonotype comes from a woman in her thirties or forties with Graves' hyperthyroidism. The sequenced sample was blood. Here the CDR3 DNA reads TGTGCCAGCAGCTTCTCGACAGGGGATTACACTGAAGCTTTCTTT. Protein product: CASSFSTGDYTEAFF.